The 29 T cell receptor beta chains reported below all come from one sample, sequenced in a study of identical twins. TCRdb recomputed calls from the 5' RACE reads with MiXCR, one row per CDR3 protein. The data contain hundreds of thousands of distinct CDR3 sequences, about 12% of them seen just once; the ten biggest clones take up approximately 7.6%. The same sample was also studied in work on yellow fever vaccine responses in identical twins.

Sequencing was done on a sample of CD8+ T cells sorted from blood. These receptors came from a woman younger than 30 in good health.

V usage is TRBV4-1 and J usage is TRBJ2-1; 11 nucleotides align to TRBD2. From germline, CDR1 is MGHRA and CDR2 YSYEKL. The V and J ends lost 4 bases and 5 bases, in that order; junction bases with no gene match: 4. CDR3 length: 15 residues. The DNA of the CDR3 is TGCGCCAGCAGCCTGCGGGGACTAGCGGACAATGAGCAGTTCTTC. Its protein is CASSLRGLADNEQFF.

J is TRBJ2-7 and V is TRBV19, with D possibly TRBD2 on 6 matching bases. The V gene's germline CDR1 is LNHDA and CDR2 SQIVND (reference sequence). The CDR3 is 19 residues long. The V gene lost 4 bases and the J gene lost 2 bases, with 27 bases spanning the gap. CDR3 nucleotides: TGTGCCAGTAGTACCCAGGGATTCCCTGATCGGACTAATCCCTACGAGCAGTACTTC. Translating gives CASSTQGFPDRTNPYEQYF.

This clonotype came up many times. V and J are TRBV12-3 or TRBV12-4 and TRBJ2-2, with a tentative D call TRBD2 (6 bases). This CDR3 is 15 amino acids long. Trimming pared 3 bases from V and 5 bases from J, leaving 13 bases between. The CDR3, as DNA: TGTGCCAGCAGTTTCGGCGGGATAGGTACCGGGGAGCTGTTTTTT. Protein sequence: CASSFGGIGTGELFF.

The CDR3 DNA is TGTGCCACGGGGACAGGGGGCCCTTCCGGGGAGCTGTTTTTT. Translated, it gives CATGTGGPSGELFF. The chain has TRBV24-1 and TRBJ2-2, with 12 bases that match TRBD1. The CDR3 extends over 14 amino acids. Germline V gene lookup returns CDR1 KGHDR and CDR2 SFDVKD. The junction had 5 bases not matched to a gene; V was cut back by 10 bases and J by 6 bases.

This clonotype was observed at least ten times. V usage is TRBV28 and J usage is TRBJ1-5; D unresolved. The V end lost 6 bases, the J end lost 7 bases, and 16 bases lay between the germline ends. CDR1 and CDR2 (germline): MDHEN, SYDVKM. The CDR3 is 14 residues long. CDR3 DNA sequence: TGTGCCAGCAGGGGCGAATTACTGCGGCAGCCCCAGCATTTT. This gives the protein CASRGELLRQPQHF.

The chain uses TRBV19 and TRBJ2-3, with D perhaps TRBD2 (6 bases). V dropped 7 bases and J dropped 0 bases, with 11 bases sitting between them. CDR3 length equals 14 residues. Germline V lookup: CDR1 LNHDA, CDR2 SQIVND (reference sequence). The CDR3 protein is CASTPSASTDTQYF. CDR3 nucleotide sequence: TGTGCCAGTACGCCTAGCGCTAGCACAGATACGCAGTATTTT. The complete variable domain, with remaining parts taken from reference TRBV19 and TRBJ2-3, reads DGGITQSPKYLFRKEGQNVTLSCEQNLNHDAMYWYRQDPGQGLRLIYYSQIVNDFQKGDIAEGYSVSREKKESFPLTVTSAQKNPTAFYLCASTPSASTDTQYFGPGTRLTVL.

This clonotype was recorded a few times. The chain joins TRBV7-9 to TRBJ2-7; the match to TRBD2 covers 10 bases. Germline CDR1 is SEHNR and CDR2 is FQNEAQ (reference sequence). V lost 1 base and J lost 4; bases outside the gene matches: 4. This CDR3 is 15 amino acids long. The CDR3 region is CASSLVSSGSYEQYF. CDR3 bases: TGTGCCAGCAGCTTAGTGTCTAGCGGGAGTTACGAGCAGTACTTC.

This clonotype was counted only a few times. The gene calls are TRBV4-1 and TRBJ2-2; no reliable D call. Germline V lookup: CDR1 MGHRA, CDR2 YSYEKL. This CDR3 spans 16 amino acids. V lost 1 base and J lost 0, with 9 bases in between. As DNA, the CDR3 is TGCGCCAGCAGCCAAGCGGCAGGAGCGAACACCGGGGAGCTGTTTTTT. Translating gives CASSQAAGANTGELFF.

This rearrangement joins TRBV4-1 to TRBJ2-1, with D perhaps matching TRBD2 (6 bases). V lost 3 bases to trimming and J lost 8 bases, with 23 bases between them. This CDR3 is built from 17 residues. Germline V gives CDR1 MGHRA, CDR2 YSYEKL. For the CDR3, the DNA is TGCGCCAGCAGCCAGCAGGCGCGGGGTGCCCCCTCGGATGAGCAGTTCTTC. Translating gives CASSQQARGAPSDEQFF.

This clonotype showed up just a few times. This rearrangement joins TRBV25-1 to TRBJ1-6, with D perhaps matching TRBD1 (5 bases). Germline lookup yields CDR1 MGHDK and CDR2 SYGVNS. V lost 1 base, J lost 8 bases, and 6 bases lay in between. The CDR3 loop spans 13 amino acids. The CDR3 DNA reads TGTGCCAGCAGTGAATCGGGGGATTCACCCCTCCACTTT. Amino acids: CASSESGDSPLHF. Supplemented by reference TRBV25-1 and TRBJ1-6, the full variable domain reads EADIYQTPRYLVIGTGKKITLECSQTMGHDKMYWYQQDPGMELHLIHYSYGVNSTEKGDLSSESTVSRIRTEHFPLTLESARPSHTSQYLCASSESGDSPLHFGNGTRLTVT.

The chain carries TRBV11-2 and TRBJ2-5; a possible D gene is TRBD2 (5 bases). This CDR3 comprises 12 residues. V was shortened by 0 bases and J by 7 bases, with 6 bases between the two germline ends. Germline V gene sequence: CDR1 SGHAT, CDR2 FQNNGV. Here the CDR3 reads CASSLDEGTQYF. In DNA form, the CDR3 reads TGTGCCAGCAGCTTAGATGAGGGGACCCAGTACTTC.

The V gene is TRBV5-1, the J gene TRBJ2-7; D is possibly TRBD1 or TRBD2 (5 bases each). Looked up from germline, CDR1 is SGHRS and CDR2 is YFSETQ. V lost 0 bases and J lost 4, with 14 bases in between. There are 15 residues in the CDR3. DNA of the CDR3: TGCGCCAGCAGCTTGGGGGCAGGGACGGGATACGAGCAGTACTTC. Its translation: CASSLGAGTGYEQYF.

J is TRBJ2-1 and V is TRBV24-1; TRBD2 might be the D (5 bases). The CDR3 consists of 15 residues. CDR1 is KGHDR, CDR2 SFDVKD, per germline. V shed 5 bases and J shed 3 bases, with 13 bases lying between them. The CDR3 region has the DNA TGTGCCACCAGTGGATTAGCGCCTAACTACAATGAGCAGTTCTTC. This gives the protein CATSGLAPNYNEQFF.

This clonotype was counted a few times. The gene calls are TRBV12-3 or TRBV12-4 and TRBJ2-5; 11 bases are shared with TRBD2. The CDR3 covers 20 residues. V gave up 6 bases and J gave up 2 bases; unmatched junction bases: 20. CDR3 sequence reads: CASSPTRWWGLAESQETQYF. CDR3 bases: TGTGCCAGCAGCCCCACTAGGTGGTGGGGACTAGCGGAGTCACAAGAGACCCAGTACTTC.

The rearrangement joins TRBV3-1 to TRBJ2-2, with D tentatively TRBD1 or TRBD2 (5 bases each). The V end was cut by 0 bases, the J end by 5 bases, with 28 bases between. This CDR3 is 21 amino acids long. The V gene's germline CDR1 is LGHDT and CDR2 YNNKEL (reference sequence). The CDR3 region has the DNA TGTGCCAGCAGCCAAGAAGAGTGGTTTTGGGACCCCTATCCTCAAACCGGGGAGCTGTTTTTT. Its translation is CASSQEEWFWDPYPQTGELFF.

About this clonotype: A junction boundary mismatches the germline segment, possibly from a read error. The CDR3 nucleotides read TGCTGTGCTAGAGATCTGTCAGCGGGAGATGCAGATAGGCAGTATTTT. This sequence encodes CCARDLSAGDADRQYF. The V call is TRBV20-1, the J call TRBJ2-3, with 8 bases identical to TRBD2. The germline CDR1 and CDR2 sequences are DFQATT and SNEGSKA (reference sequence). The CDR3 totals 16 residues.

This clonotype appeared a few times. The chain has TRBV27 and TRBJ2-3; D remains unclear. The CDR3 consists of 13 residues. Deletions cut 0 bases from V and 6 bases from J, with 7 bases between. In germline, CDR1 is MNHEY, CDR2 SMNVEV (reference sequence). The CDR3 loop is CASSLSDVDTQYF. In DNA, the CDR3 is TGTGCCAGCAGTTTATCGGACGTTGATACGCAGTATTTT.

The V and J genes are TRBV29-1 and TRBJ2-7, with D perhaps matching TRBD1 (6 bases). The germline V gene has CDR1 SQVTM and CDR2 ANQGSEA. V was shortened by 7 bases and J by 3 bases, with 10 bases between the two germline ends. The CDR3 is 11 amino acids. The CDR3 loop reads CSAWTDYEQYF. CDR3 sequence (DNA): TGCAGCGCTTGGACAGACTACGAGCAGTACTTC.

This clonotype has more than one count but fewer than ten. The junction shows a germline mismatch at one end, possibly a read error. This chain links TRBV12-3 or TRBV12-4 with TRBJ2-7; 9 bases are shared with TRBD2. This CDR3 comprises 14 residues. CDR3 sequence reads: CASSLAGAGSEQYF. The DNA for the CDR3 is TGTGCCAGCAGCTTAGCGGGAGCAGGGTCCGAGCAGTACTTC.

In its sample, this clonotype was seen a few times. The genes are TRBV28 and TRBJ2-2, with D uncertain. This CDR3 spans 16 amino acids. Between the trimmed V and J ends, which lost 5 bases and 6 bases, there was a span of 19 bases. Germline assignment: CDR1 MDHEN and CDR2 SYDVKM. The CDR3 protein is CASSLRAALDAGELFF. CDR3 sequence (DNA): TGTGCCAGCAGTCTTAGGGCAGCCTTAGACGCCGGGGAGCTGTTTTTT.

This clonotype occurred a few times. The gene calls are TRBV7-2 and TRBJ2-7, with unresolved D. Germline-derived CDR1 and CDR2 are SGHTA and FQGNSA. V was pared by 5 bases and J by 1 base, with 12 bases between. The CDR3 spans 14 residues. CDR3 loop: CASSMGLGSYEQYF. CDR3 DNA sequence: TGTGCCAGCAGCATGGGCCTGGGGTCCTACGAGCAGTACTTC. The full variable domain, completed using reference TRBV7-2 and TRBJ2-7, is GAGVSQSPSNKVTEKGKDVELRCDPISGHTALYWYRQSLGQGLEFLIYFQGNSAPDKSGLPSDRFSAERTGGSVSTLTIQRTQQEDSAVYLCASSMGLGSYEQYFGPGTRLTVT.

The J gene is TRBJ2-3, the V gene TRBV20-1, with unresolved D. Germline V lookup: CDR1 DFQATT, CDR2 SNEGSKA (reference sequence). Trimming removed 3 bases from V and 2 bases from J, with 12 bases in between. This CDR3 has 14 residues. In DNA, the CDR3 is TGCAGTGCTAGTTTCGGCGGATTCACAGATACGCAGTATTTT. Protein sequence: CSASFGGFTDTQYF.

The CDR3 sequence: CSVEQGDNEQFF. DNA of the CDR3: TGCAGCGTCGAACAGGGGGACAATGAGCAGTTCTTC. The gene calls are TRBV29-1 and TRBJ2-1; 8 bases agree with TRBD1. V trimming: 6 bases; J trimming: 5 bases; junction bases outside the gene matches: 3. CDR3 size: 12 residues. Germline loops: CDR1 SQVTM, CDR2 ANQGSEA.

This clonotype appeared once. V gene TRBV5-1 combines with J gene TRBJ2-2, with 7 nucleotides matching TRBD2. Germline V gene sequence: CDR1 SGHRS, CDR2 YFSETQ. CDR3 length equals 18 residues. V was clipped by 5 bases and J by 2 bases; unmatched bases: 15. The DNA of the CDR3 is TGCGCCAGCAGTAAGGATGGTTTGGCTAGCGGAAACACCGGGGAGCTGTTTTTT. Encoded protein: CASSKDGLASGNTGELFF.

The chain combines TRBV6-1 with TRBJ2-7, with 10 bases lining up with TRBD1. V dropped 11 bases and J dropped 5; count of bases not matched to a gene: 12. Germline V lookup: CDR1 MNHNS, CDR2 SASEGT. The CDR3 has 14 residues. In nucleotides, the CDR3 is TGTGCCTCCGAATCCGGACAGGGGGTCCACGAGCAGTACTTC. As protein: CASESGQGVHEQYF.

In DNA, the CDR3 is TGCAGCGTTGAAGATCTAGGGGGGAGTGTAACAGATACGCAGTATTTT. This encodes CSVEDLGGSVTDTQYF. V and J are TRBV29-1 and TRBJ2-3; D may be TRBD1 or TRBD2 (6 bases each). Trimming shortened V by 0 bases and J by 3 bases, and 16 bases separated the two germline ends. Per germline, CDR1 SQVTM and CDR2 ANQGSEA. The CDR3 runs to 16 residues.

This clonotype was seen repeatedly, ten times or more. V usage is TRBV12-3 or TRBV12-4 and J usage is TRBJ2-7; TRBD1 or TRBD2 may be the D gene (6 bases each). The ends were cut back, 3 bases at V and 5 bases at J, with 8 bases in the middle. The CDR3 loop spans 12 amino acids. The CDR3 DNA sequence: TGTGCCAGCAGTTTTGGGGGGCACGAGCAGTACTTC. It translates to CASSFGGHEQYF.

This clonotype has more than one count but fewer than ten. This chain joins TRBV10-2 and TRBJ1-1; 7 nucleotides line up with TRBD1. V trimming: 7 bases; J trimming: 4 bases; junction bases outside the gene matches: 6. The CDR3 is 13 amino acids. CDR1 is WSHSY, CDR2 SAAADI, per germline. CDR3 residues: CASNRGSGTEAFF. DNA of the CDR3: TGCGCCAGCAACAGGGGTTCGGGCACTGAAGCTTTCTTT.

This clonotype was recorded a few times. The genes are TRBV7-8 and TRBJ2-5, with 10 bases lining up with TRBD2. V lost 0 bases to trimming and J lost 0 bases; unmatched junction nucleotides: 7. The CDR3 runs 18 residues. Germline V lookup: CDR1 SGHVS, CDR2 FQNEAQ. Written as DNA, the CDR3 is TGTGCCAGCAGCTTAGCGGCTAGCGGGGGAGCCAACCAAGAGACCCAGTACTTC. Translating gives CASSLAASGGANQETQYF.